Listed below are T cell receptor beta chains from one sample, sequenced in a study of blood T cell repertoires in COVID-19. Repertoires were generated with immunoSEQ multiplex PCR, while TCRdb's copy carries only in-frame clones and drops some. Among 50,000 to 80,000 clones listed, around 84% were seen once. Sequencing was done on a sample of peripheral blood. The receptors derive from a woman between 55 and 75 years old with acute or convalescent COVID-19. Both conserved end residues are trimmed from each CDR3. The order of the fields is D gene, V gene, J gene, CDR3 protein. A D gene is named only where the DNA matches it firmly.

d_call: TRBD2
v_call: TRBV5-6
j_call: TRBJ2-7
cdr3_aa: ASSLSAGVRSYEQY

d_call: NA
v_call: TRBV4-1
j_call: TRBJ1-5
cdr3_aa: ASSQPAGTQQSPQH

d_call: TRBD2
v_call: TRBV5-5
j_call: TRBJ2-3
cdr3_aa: ASSPLAGGRSDTQY

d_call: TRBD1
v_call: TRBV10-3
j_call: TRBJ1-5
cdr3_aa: AISKTRAGQGDQPQH

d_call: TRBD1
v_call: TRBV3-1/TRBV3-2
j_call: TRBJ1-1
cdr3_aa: ASSRTGGTEAF

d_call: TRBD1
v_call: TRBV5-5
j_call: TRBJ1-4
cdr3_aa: ASSLYRTGVDEKLF

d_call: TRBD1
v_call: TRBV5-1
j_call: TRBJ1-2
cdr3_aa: ASSFDRANYGYT

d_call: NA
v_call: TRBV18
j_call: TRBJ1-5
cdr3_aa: ASSPGWGEGNQPQH

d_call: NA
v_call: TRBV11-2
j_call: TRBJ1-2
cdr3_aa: ASSPDRGYT

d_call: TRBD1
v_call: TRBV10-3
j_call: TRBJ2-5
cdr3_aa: AISEGARQGAKTQY

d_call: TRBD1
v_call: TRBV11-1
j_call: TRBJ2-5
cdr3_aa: ASSLTGEETQY

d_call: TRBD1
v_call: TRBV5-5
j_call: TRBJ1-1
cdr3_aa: ASSSNRGRATEAF

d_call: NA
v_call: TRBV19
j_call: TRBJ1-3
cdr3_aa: ASSLSTVYSGNTIY

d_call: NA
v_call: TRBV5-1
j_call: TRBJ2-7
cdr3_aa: ASSLVLRTEPYEQY

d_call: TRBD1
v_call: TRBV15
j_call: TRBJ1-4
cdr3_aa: ATSRDPGQGSEKLF

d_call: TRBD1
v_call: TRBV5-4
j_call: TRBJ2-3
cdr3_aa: ASSLVGQGGADTQY

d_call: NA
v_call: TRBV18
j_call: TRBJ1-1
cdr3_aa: ASSPRYTDKAF

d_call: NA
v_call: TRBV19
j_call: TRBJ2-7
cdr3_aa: ASSRTSNYEQY

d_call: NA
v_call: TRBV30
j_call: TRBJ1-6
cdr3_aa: AWTGGGGSPLH

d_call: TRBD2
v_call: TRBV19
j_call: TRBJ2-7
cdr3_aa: ASSMGGSPYEQY

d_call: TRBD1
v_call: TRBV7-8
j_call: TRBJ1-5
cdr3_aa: ASSFWTGGSQPQH

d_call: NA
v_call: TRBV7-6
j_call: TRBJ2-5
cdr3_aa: ASSLASGGGQETQY

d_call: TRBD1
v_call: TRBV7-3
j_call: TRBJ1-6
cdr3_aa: ASRRDRDSPLH

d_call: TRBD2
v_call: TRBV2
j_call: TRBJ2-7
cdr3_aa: ASRETGTSGGSIRYEQY

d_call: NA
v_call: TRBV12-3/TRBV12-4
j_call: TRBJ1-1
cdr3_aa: ASSLIMNTEAF

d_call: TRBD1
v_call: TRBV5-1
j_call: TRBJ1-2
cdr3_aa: ASSSSQGEDGYT

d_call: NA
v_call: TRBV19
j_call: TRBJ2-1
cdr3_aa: ASSILAGGLNNEQF

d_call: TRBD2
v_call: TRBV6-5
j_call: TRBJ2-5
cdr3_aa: ASRDSGGKETQY

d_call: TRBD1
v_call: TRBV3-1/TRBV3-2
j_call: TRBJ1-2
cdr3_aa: ASSRAGTGGYGYT

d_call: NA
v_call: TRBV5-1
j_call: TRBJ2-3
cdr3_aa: ASSPLSGGRTDTQY

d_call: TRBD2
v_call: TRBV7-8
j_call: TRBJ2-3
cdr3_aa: ASSEEVLAGLTDTQY

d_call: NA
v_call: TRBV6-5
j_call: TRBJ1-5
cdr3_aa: ASTLLGGGNQPQH

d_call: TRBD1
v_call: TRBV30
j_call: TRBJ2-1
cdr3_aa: AWSGDSGSYNEQF

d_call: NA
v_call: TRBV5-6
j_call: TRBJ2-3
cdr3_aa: ASSLASETTDTQY

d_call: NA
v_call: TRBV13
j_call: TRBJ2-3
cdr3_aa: ASSQTPKRSTDTQY

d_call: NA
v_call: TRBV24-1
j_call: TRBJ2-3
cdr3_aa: ATSDSFTDTQY